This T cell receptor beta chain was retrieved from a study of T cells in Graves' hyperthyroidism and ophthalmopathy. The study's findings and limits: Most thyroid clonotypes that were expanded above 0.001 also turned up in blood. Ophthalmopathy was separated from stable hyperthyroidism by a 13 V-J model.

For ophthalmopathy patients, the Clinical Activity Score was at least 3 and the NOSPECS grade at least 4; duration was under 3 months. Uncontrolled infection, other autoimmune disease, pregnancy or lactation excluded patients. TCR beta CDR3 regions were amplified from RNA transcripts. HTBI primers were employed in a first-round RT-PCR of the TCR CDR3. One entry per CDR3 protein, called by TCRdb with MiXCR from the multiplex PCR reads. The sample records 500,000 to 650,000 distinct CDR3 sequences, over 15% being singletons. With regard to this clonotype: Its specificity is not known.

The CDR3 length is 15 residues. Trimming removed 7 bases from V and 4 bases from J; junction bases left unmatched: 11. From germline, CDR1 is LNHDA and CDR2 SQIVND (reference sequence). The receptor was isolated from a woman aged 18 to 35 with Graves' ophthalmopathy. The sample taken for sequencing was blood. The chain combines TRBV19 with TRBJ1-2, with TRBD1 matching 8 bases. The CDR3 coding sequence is TGTGCCAGTACCCAACAGGGGGGAAGGGGCTATGGCTACACCTTC. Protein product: CASTQQGGRGYGYTF.